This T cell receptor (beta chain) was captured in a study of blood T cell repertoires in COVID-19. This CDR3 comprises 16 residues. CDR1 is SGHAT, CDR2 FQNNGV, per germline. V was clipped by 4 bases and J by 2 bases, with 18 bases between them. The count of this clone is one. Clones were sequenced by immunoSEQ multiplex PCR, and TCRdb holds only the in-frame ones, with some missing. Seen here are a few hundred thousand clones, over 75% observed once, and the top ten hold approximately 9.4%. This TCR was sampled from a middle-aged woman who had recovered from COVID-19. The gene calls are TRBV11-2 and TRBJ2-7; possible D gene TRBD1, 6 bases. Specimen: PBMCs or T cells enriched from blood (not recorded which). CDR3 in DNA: TGTGCCAGCAGCTCCCGGACAGCCCTAGGGGCCTACGAGCAGTACTTC. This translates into CASSSRTALGAYEQYF.